The sequence of this T cell receptor beta chain was determined in a study of cytomegalovirus exposure and HLA in healthy donors. Regarding the study as a whole: Later analysis revealed greater clonal expansion in HLA-associated TCR beta chains than in equally common others.

The PCR contained 60 Vbeta and 13 Jbeta primers. Sequencing used immunoSEQ multiplex PCR; TCRdb keeps in-frame clones, though not all of them. This specimen shows approximately 140,000 clones; the ten leading clones hold around 1.7%. The CDR3 loop spans 14 amino acids. Between the trimmed V and J ends, which lost 2 bases and 5 bases, there was a span of 13 bases. CDR1 SGHRS and CDR2 YFSETQ come from the germline V gene. A note on this clone: The antigen is not known.

The V gene is TRBV5-1, the J gene TRBJ2-5; D is possibly TRBD1 (6 bases). The sequenced material came from PBMCs. This clonotype originated in a woman in her forties or fifties in good health and CMV-seronegative. The DNA for the CDR3 is TGCGCCAGCAGCTTCTGGACAGCAAAGGAGACCCAGTACTTC. This sequence encodes CASSFWTAKETQYF.